The 25 T cell receptor beta chains below were found in one sample sequenced in a study of response to subunit inactivated influenza vaccine. In TCRdb, the RT-PCR reads were re-called with MiXCR into one record per CDR3 protein. This sample has about 520,000 distinct CDR3 sequences, with approximately 7.2% found just once. The source material was PBMCs from blood, sampled 23 to 25 months after vaccination. The receptors were sampled from a man between 45 and 75 years old who received an inactivated influenza vaccine.

In regard to this clonotype: One end of the junction does not line up with germline, which may come from a read error. The gene calls are TRBV6-1 and TRBJ2-1, with TRBD2 identical over 12 bases. The CDR3 is 14 amino acids. Germline V gene lookup returns CDR1 MNHNS and CDR2 SASEGT. This CDR3 reads CASSEGLAGTEQFF. The CDR3 DNA reads TGTGCCAGCAGCGAAGGACTAGCGGGAACTGAGCAGTTCTTC.

This clonotype was found a few times. The chain employs TRBV6-1 and TRBJ2-1, with a tentative D call TRBD2 (5 bases). CDR1 is MNHNS and CDR2 is SASEGT in the germline V gene. The CDR3 extends over 14 amino acids. V lost 3 bases, J lost 12 bases, and 18 bases lay in between. The CDR3 sequence is CASSDLGAVVAQFF. Here the CDR3 DNA reads TGTGCCAGCAGTGACCTAGGAGCGGTGGTTGCGCAGTTCTTC.

In its sample, this clonotype was seen a few times. The V gene is TRBV7-9, the J gene TRBJ1-1; D call uncertain. The CDR3 covers 14 residues. Germline loops: CDR1 SEHNR, CDR2 FQNEAQ (reference sequence). Trimming pared 1 base from V and 7 bases from J, leaving 13 bases between. CDR3: CASSLDLGIGEAFF. CDR3 nucleotide sequence: TGTGCCAGCAGCTTAGATCTAGGGATAGGTGAAGCTTTCTTT.

Ten or more counts support this clonotype. The chain combines TRBV11-2 with TRBJ1-4; TRBD1 aligns across 9 bases. Germline CDR1 and CDR2: SGHAT and FQNNGV. V was clipped by 5 bases and J by 4 bases; unmatched bases: 14. The CDR3 has 18 amino acids. The CDR3 loop is CASSMDRGRVRGNEKLFF. CDR3 bases: TGTGCCAGCAGCATGGACAGGGGACGGGTTCGGGGTAATGAAAAACTGTTTTTT.

This clonotype has at least ten counts. The rearrangement links TRBV5-1 to TRBJ2-2; D could derive from TRBD1 or TRBD2 (5 bases each). V gave up 4 bases and J gave up 4 bases, with 11 bases separating them. This CDR3 is 14 amino acids long. The germline V gene has CDR1 SGHRS and CDR2 YFSETQ. For the CDR3, the DNA is TGCGCCAGCAGCGAGGGGTGGAGCACCGGGGAGCTGTTTTTT. Its protein is CASSEGWSTGELFF.

This clonotype was counted many times. The chain is built from TRBV6-2 or TRBV6-3 and TRBJ2-3; the match to TRBD2 covers 13 bases. From germline, CDR1 is MNHEY and CDR2 SVGEGT. This CDR3 spans 17 amino acids. V lost 0 bases and J lost 2; bases outside the gene matches: 2. CDR3 nucleotides: TGTGCCAGCAGTTACTCCGGGACTAGCGGGGACACAGATACGCAGTATTTT. It is translated as CASSYSGTSGDTDTQYF.

The chain joins TRBV20-1 to TRBJ2-5, with TRBD1 matching over 9 bases. The CDR3 spans 15 residues. Germline V gives CDR1 DFQATT, CDR2 SNEGSKA (reference sequence). The J segment lost 5 bases and the V segment lost 6 bases, leaving 13 bases of the junction unmatched. Here the CDR3 reads CSAPAQGASLETQYF. The CDR3 DNA reads TGCAGTGCCCCAGCACAGGGGGCTTCGTTGGAGACCCAGTACTTC.

This clonotype was seen a few times. The V and J genes are TRBV30 and TRBJ2-7, with D perhaps matching TRBD1 (6 bases). Germline V CDR1 and CDR2: GTSNPN, SVGIG (reference sequence). This CDR3 is 12 amino acids long. Trimming removed 7 bases from V and 4 bases from J, with 14 bases in between. The CDR3 here is CASGTSFYEQYF. The CDR3 bases are TGTGCCTCGGGGACATCTTTTTACGAGCAGTACTTC.

There are a few counts of this clonotype. Here the CDR3 reads CASSRRIYEQYF. In DNA, the CDR3 is TGTGCCAGCAGTCGACGGATTTACGAGCAGTACTTC. The chain employs TRBV28 and TRBJ2-7; unclear D gene. Trimming shortened V by 5 bases and J by 4 bases, and 9 bases separated the two germline ends. This CDR3 region has 12 residues. Germline CDR1 reads MDHEN; CDR2 reads SYDVKM.

The chain employs TRBV27 and TRBJ1-4; possible D gene TRBD1, 5 bases. V was trimmed by 7 bases and J by 3 bases, leaving 15 bases between them. This CDR3 has 15 residues. From germline, CDR1 is MNHEY and CDR2 SMNVEV (reference sequence). CDR3 bases: TGTGCCAGCAAAGGGGTCAGGGAAGCTAATGAAAAACTGTTTTTT. Translation gives CASKGVREANEKLFF.

This clonotype was detected only a few times. The chain joins TRBV5-1 to TRBJ1-1; D possibly corresponds to TRBD1 (5 bases). Deletions cut 6 bases from V and 0 bases from J, with 15 bases between. This CDR3 region has 15 residues. Germline V gene sequence: CDR1 SGHRS, CDR2 YFSETQ. CDR3 sequence: CASKAGYSVNTEAFF. The CDR3 nucleotides are TGCGCCAGCAAGGCAGGGTACTCGGTGAACACTGAAGCTTTCTTT.

This clonotype turned up a few times. The chain couples TRBV7-9 to TRBJ2-6; 7 bases fit TRBD2. From germline, CDR1 is SEHNR and CDR2 FQNEAQ (reference sequence). V dropped 8 bases and J dropped 5; count of bases not matched to a gene: 9. The CDR3 length is 15 residues. The CDR3 region has the DNA TGTGCCAGCGCTCGCGGGAGTGTACGGGCCAACGTCCTGACTTTC. Translation gives CASARGSVRANVLTF.

The chain couples TRBV7-8 to TRBJ1-4; the D is unclear. This CDR3 has 13 residues. The V gene lost 2 bases and the J gene lost 4 bases, with 5 bases spanning the gap. Per germline, CDR1 SGHVS and CDR2 FQNEAQ. The CDR3 DNA reads as TGTGCCAGCAGCTTAAACATTAATGAAAAACTGTTTTTT. Protein product: CASSLNINEKLFF. The full variable domain, with the rest looked up from reference TRBV7-8 and TRBJ1-4, is GAGVSQSPRYKVAKRGQDVALRCDPISGHVSLFWYQQALGQGPEFLTYFQNEAQLDKSGLPSDRFFAERPEGSVSTLKIQRTQQEDSAVYLCASSLNINEKLFFGSGTQLSVL.

This clonotype was seen only a few times. The rearrangement links TRBV4-3 to TRBJ2-7; unclear D gene. The CDR3 consists of 14 residues. Trimming pared 2 bases from V and 0 bases from J, leaving 8 bases between. Germline V CDR1 and CDR2: LGHNA, YSLEER. The CDR3 bases are TGCGCCAGCAGCCAACAAGTGGGCTCCTACGAGCAGTACTTC. Translation: CASSQQVGSYEQYF.

The chain recombines TRBV5-1 with TRBJ2-6, with D possibly being TRBD1 (6 bases). The germline gives CDR1 SGHRS, CDR2 YFSETQ. The CDR3 spans 16 residues. The V end was cut by 5 bases, the J end by 3 bases, with 15 bases between. The CDR3 protein is CASRRDTGFGANVLTF. The CDR3 nucleotides read TGCGCCAGCAGACGGGATACAGGGTTTGGGGCCAACGTCCTGACTTTC.

The chain uses TRBV9 and TRBJ1-1, with D hard to call. With 6 bases removed from V and 3 bases from J, the gap between germline ends came to 18 bases. This CDR3 spans 15 amino acids. Germline loops: CDR1 SGDLS, CDR2 YYNGEE. CDR3 protein: CASTLGPTSYTEAFF. The CDR3 region has the DNA TGTGCCAGCACCCTCGGACCAACCTCCTACACTGAAGCTTTCTTT.

This chain uses TRBV20-1 with TRBJ2-7; 8 positions match TRBD2. This CDR3 is built from 14 residues. J was trimmed by 2 bases and V by 0 bases; bases with no gene match: 3. Per the germline V gene, CDR1 is DFQATT and CDR2 is SNEGSKA (reference sequence). In nucleotides, the CDR3 is TGCAGTGCTAGAGATAGCGGGACAACCTACGAGCAGTACTTC. Residues: CSARDSGTTYEQYF.

The sample holds many counts of this clonotype. The rearrangement joins TRBV7-2 to TRBJ1-2, with D hard to call. CDR3 size: 13 residues. V lost 3 bases, J lost 8 bases, and 13 bases lay in between. Germline V gene sequence: CDR1 SGHTA, CDR2 FQGNSA. CDR3 sequence (DNA): TGTGCCAGCAGCTTCGGAGGAGGACCCGGCTACACCTTC. Translation: CASSFGGGPGYTF.

The CDR3 nucleotides read TGTGCCAGCACCCAGACAGATTCACCCCTCCACTTT. It encodes CASTQTDSPLHF. This chain links TRBV6-2 or TRBV6-3 with TRBJ1-6; perhaps TRBD1 as D (5 bases). CDR3 length equals 12 residues. Germline V gene lookup returns CDR1 MNHEY and CDR2 SVGEGT. V was pared by 7 bases and J by 8 bases, with 9 bases between.

This chain links TRBV20-1 with TRBJ2-3; D might be TRBD1 (6 bases). V lost 5 bases, J lost 5 bases, and 20 bases lay in between. CDR1 DFQATT and CDR2 SNEGSKA come from the germline V gene (reference sequence). The CDR3 sequence is 15 residues long. CDR3 protein: CSAYRVFGSLDTQYF. In DNA, the CDR3 is TGCAGTGCTTACAGGGTTTTCGGCAGCTTAGATACGCAGTATTTT.

CDR3 coding DNA: TGTGCCAGCAGCCAAGATAGTAACAGATACTACGAGCAGTACTTC. Its translation: CASSQDSNRYYEQYF. This chain connects TRBV3-1 to TRBJ2-7; no definite D call. CDR3 length equals 15 residues. V was trimmed by 0 bases and J by 3 bases, leaving 12 bases between them. Germline assignment: CDR1 LGHDT and CDR2 YNNKEL (reference sequence).

This clonotype was seen repeatedly, ten times or more. This chain links TRBV6-6 with TRBJ1-3; D remains ambiguous. CDR1 MNHNY and CDR2 SVGAGI come from the germline V gene (reference sequence). The CDR3 is made up of 12 amino acids. The V gene lost 6 bases and the J gene lost 4 bases, with 7 bases spanning the gap. The CDR3 DNA is TGTGCCAGCAGCTTAAAAGGAAACACCATATATTTT. Protein sequence: CASSLKGNTIYF.

V gene TRBV3-1 combines with J gene TRBJ2-3; D remains ambiguous. CDR3 length: 12 amino acids. The V gene lost 1 base and the J gene lost 9 bases, with 8 bases spanning the gap. Germline CDR1 and CDR2: LGHDT and YNNKEL (reference sequence). CDR3 sequence (DNA): TGTGCCAGCAGCCAAGGCGGCTTGACGCAGTATTTT. Its translation is CASSQGGLTQYF.

This clonotype was counted between two and nine times. The V and J genes are TRBV18 and TRBJ1-5; D is possibly TRBD1 (6 bases). Germline assignment: CDR1 KGHSH and CDR2 LQKENI. V lost 2 bases to trimming and J lost 3 bases, with 11 bases between them. This CDR3 has 15 residues. CDR3 DNA: TGTGCCAGCTCACCAAGCAGGGGCACCAATCAGCCCCAGCATTTT. Translation gives CASSPSRGTNQPQHF.

The chain carries TRBV20-1 and TRBJ2-7, with TRBD2 matching over 12 bases. This CDR3 region has 16 residues. Germline loops: CDR1 DFQATT, CDR2 SNEGSKA (reference sequence). The trim removed 3 bases at V and 2 bases at J, leaving 8 bases unmatched. CDR3 coding DNA: TGCAGTGCTAGTCTAGCGGGAGGGCCAAATACCTACGAGCAGTACTTC. Residues: CSASLAGGPNTYEQYF.